What follows describes a single TCR beta chain. Its target is not known. Template switching added a universal primer binding site, and final cDNA carried unique molecular identifiers. From the 5' RACE reads, TCRdb called clonotypes with MiXCR, one entry per CDR3 protein. The data show approximately 1.8 million distinct CDR3 sequences, with 32% seen just once and 0.25% to 0.3% held by the top ten. The source of the sample is a study of identical twins. Findings and limits, study-wide: Diverse VJ usage suggested most zero-insertion clonotypes were not invariant T cells. Models underpredicted monozygotic twin sharing of out-of-frame TCR alpha.

The CDR3 totals 20 residues. This chain uses TRBV21-1 with TRBJ1-6; TRBD1, the table's D call, lacks a check against the DNA. TRBV21-1 is assigned pseudogene status. The receptor's source is a newborn girl in good health. Sequencing used cord blood. CDR3 DNA sequence: TGTGCCAGCAGCAAAAGGGGACAGGGAGGTATGAGCTCCTATAATTCACCCCTCCACTTT. It is translated as CASSKRGQGGMSSYNSPLHF.